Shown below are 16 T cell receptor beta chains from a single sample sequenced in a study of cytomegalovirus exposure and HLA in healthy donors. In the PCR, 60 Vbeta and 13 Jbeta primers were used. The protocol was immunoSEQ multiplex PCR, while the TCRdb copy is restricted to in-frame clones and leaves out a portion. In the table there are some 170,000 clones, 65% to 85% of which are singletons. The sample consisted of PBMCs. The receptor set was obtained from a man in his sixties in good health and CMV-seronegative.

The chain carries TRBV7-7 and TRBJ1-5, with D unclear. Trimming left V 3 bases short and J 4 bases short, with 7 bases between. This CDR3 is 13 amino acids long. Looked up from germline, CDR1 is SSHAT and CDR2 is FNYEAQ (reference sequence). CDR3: CASSLGENQPQHF. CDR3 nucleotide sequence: TGTGCCAGCAGCTTGGGAGAGAATCAGCCCCAGCATTTT.

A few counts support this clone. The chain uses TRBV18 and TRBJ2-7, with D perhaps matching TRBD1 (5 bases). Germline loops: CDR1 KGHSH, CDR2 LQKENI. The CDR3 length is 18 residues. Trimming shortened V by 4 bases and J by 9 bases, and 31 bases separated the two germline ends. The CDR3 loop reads CASSHLAPAPGQGFGQYF. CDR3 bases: TGTGCCAGCTCACATTTGGCCCCGGCCCCTGGCCAGGGTTTTGGGCAGTACTTC.

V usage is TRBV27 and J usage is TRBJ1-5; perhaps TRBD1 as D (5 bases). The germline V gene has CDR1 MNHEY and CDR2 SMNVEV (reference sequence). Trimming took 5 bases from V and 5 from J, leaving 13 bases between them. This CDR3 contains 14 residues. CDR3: CASSRGDGYQPQHF. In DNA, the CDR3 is TGTGCCAGCAGTCGGGGGGACGGTTATCAGCCCCAGCATTTT.

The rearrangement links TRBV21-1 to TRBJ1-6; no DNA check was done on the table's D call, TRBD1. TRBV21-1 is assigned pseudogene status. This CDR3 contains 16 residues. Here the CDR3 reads CASSKLHRGVNSPLHF. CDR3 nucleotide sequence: TGTGCCAGCAGCAAACTCCATAGGGGCGTCAATTCACCCCTCCACTTT.

In nucleotides, the CDR3 is TGTGCCAGCAGCTTTTTCGGCGGGAGGGGTACCGGGGAGCTGTTTTTT. Encoded protein: CASSFFGGRGTGELFF. The gene calls are TRBV11-2 and TRBJ2-2; TRBD2 matches 9 bases. J was trimmed by 5 bases and V by 3 bases; bases with no gene match: 7. The CDR3 loop spans 16 amino acids. CDR1 is SGHAT, CDR2 FQNNGV, per germline.

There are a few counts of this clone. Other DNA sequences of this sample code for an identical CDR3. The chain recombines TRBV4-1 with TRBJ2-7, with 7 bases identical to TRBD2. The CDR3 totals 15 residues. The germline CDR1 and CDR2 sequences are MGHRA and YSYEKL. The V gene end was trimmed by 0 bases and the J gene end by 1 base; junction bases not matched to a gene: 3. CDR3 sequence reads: CASSQDGTTSYEQYF. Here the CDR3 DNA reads TGCGCCAGCAGCCAAGATGGGACTACTTCCTACGAGCAGTACTTC.

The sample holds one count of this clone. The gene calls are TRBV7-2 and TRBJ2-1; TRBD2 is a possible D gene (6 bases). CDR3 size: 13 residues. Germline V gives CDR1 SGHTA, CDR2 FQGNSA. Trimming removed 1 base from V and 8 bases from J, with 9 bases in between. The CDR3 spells CASSLDWGDEQFF. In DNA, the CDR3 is TGTGCCAGCAGCTTAGATTGGGGGGATGAGCAGTTCTTC. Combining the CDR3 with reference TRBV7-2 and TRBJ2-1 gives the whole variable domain GAGVSQSPSNKVTEKGKDVELRCDPISGHTALYWYRQSLGQGLEFLIYFQGNSAPDKSGLPSDRFSAERTGGSVSTLTIQRTQQEDSAVYLCASSLDWGDEQFFGPGTRLTVL.

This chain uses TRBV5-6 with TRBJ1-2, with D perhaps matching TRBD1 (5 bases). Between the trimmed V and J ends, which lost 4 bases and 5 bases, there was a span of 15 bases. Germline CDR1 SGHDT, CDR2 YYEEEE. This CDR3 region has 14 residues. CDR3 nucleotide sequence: TGTGCCAGCAGCCTTCCGGGCAGGGCTTATGGCTACACCTTC. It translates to CASSLPGRAYGYTF.

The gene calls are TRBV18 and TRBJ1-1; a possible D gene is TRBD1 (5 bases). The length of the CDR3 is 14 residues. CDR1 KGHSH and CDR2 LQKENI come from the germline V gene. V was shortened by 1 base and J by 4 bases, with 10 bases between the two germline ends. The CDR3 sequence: CASSPREGSTEAFF. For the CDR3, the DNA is TGTGCCAGCTCACCACGGGAGGGGAGCACTGAAGCTTTCTTT.

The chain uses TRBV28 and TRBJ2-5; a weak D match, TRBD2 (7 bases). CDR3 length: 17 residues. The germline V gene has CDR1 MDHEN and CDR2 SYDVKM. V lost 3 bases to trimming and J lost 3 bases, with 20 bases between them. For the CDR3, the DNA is TGTGCCAGCAGTTTCGGGGTGGGTGGAGGGGGGGAAGAGACCCAGTACTTC. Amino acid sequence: CASSFGVGGGGEETQYF.

The CDR3 loop is CASSLDTSSYEQYF. The CDR3 bases are TGTGCCAGCAGCTTAGACACGTCCTCCTACGAGCAGTACTTC. The rearrangement uses TRBV7-2 and TRBJ2-7; D not certain. From germline, CDR1 is SGHTA and CDR2 FQGNSA. Trimming left V 1 base short and J 0 bases short, with 7 bases between. The CDR3 sequence is 14 residues long.

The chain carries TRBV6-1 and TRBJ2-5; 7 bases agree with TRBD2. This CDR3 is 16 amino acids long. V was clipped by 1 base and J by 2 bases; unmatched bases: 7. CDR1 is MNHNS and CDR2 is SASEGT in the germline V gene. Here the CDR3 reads CASSEGSGAPQETQYF. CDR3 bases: TGTGCCAGCAGTGAAGGAAGCGGGGCACCACAAGAGACCCAGTACTTC.

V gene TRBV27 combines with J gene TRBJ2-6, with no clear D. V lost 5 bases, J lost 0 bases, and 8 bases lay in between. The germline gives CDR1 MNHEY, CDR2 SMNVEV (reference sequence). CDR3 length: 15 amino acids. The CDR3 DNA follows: TGTGCCAGCAGTGTACAGAGCTCTGGGGCCAACGTCCTGACTTTC. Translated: CASSVQSSGANVLTF.

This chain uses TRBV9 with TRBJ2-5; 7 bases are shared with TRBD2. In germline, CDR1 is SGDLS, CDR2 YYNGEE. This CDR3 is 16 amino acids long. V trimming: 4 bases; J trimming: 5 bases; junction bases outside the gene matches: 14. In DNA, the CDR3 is TGTGCCAGCAGCCCCCCCGGCGGCGGGGGAGAGGAGACCCAGTACTTC. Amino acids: CASSPPGGGGEETQYF.

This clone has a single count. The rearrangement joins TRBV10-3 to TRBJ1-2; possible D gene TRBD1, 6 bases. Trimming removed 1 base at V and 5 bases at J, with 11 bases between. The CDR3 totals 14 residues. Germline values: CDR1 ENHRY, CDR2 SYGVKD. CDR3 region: CAISELLTGYGYTF. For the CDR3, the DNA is TGTGCCATCAGTGAGTTATTAACAGGGTATGGCTACACCTTC.

The chain's CDR3 is CACQTGSSEETQYF. CDR3 in DNA: TGTGCCTGCCAGACAGGGTCCTCAGAGGAGACCCAGTACTTC. This sequence joins TRBV30 and TRBJ2-5; TRBD1 agrees at 7 bases. The V and J ends lost 6 bases and 5 bases, in that order; junction bases with no gene match: 12. The CDR3 consists of 14 residues. CDR1 and CDR2 from the germline V gene are GTSNPN and SVGIG (reference sequence). Full variable domain (outside the CDR3, taken from reference TRBV30 and TRBJ2-5): SQTIHQWPATLVQPVGSPLSLECTVEGTSNPNLYWYRQAAGRGLQLLFYSVGIGQISSEVPQNLSASRPQDRQFILSSKKLLLSDSGFYLCACQTGSSEETQYFGPGTRLLVL.